This TCR beta chain was identified in a study of neurological immune-mediated disorders. Findings of the study overall: Patients with HTLV-1-associated myelopathy showed the most TCR clonal expansion. Those with multiple sclerosis showed the least, falling below healthy controls. None of the CDR3 amino acid sequences of expanded clones recurred across subjects, suggesting private repertoires in all groups.

Germline loops: CDR1 MGHRA, CDR2 YSYEKL. CDR3 length: 15 amino acids. Trimming pared 3 bases from V and 1 base from J, leaving 12 bases between. Preparation of the unsorted libraries drew on 2 million PBMCs stored at -80 C. This clonotype appeared many times. The target antigen is unknown. The cDNA was generated by 5'RACE with 10-nucleotide random UMIs. From the 5' RACE reads, TCRdb called clonotypes with MiXCR, one entry per CDR3 protein. The profile shows fewer than 85,000 distinct CDR3 sequences, roughly 17% of them singletons. The chain recombines TRBV4-1 with TRBJ1-1; D may be TRBD1 (5 bases). This TCR was recovered from a woman between 40 and 55 years old in good health. Sequencing was performed on PBMCs. CDR3 region: CASSQGTAGNTEAFF. In DNA, the CDR3 is TGCGCCAGCAGCCAGGGGACCGCGGGGAACACTGAAGCTTTCTTT.